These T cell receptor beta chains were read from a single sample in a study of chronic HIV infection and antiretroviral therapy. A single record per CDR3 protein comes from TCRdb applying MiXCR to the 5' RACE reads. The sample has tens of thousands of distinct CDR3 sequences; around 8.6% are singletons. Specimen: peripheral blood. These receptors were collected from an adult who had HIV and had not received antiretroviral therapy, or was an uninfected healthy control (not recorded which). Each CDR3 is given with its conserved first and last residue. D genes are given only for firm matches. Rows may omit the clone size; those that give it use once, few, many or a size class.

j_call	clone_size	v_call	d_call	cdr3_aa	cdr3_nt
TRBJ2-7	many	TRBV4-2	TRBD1	CASSPTGQGTYEQYF	TGTGCCAGCAGCCCCACGGGACAGGGGACCTACGAGCAGTACTTC
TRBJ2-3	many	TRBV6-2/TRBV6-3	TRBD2	CASSYRPPGLASRTDTQYF	TGTGCCAGCAGTTACCGCCCTCCGGGACTAGCTTCACGGACTGATACGCAGTATTTT
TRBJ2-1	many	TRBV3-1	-	CASSQDPVVSYNEQFF	TGTGCCAGCAGCCAAGACCCAGTCGTCTCCTACAATGAGCAGTTCTTC
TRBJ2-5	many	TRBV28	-	CASTPPSAAGRDF	TGTGCCAGCACCCCTCCGAGCGCCGCCGGTCGGGACTTC
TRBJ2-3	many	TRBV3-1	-	CASSLPDGDTQYF	TGTGCCAGCAGCCTCCCCGACGGAGATACGCAGTATTTT
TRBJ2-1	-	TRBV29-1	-	CSVEDYRAHNEQFF	TGCAGCGTTGAAGATTACAGGGCCCACAATGAGCAGTTCTTC
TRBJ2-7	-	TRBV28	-	CASSLKFDSPYEQYF	TGTGCCAGCAGTTTGAAATTCGACAGCCCCTACGAGCAGTACTTC
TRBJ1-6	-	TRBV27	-	CASSSNPRAINSPLHF	TGTGCCAGCAGTTCCAATCCCCGGGCCATAAATTCACCCCTCCACTTT
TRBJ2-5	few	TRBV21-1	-	CASSPEAAGGNETQYF	TGTGCCAGCAGCCCCGAGGCAGCGGGGGGGAACGAGACCCAGTACTTC
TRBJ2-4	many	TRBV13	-	CASSLERGINIQYF	TGTGCCAGCAGCTTAGAAAGGGGCATAAACATTCAGTACTTC
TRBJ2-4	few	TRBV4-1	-	CASSQDQSKPLAKNIQYF	TGCGCCAGCAGCCAAGATCAGTCGAAACCCCTAGCCAAAAACATTCAGTACTTC
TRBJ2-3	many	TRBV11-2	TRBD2	CASSLERARLAGFKDTQYF	TGTGCCAGCAGCTTAGAGAGGGCCAGACTAGCGGGATTCAAAGATACGCAGTATTTT
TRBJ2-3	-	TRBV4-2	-	CASSHTLTDTQYF	TGTGCCAGCAGCCATACCCTCACAGATACGCAGTATTTT
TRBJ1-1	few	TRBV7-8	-	CASSLEQAYEAFF	TGTGCCAGCAGCTTAGAACAGGCCTATGAAGCTTTCTTT
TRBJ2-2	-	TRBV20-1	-	CSARATGELFF	TGCAGTGCTAGGGCCACCGGGGAGCTGTTTTTT
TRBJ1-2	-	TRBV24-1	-	CATSDTTTNYGYTF	TGTGCCACCAGTGATACAACGACTAACTATGGCTACACCTTC
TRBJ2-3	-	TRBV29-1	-	CSVEKDTQYF	TGCAGCGTTGAGAAGGATACGCAGTATTTT
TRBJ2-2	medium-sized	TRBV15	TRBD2	CATSEGLATNTGELFF	TGTGCCACCAGCGAGGGACTAGCGACGAACACCGGGGAGCTGTTTTTT
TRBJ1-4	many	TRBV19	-	CASRGVGGATNEKLFF	TGTGCCAGTAGAGGAGTTGGTGGGGCGACTAATGAAAAACTGTTTTTT
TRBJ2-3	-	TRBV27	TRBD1	CASSSQGAGTDTQYF	TGTGCCAGCAGTTCCCAGGGGGCTGGCACAGATACGCAGTATTTT
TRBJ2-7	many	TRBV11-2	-	CASSVGMPYEQYF	TGTGCCAGCAGCGTAGGGATGCCCTACGAGCAGTACTTC
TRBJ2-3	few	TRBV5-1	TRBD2	CASSWGLAEDTQYF	TGCGCCAGCAGCTGGGGACTAGCGGAAGATACGCAGTATTTT
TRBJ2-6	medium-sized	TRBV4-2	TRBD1	CASSHTGGSGANVLTF	TGTGCCAGCAGCCACACAGGGGGCTCTGGGGCCAACGTCCTGACTTTC
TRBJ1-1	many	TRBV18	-	CASSPPTEGWTEAFF	TGTGCCAGCTCACCTCCGACAGAAGGTTGGACTGAAGCTTTCTTT
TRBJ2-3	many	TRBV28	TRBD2	CASSPGLARTDTQYF	TGTGCCAGCAGTCCAGGACTAGCCCGAACAGATACGCAGTATTTT
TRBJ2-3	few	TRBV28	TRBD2	CASKPPWGGNTDTQYF	TGTGCCAGCAAACCCCCCTGGGGGGGAAACACAGATACGCAGTATTTT
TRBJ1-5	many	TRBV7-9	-	CASSLGNNQPQHF	TGTGCCAGCAGCTTGGGTAACAATCAGCCCCAGCATTTT
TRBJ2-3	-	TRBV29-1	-	CSAREFTDTQYF	TGCAGCGCCCGGGAGTTCACAGATACGCAGTATTTT
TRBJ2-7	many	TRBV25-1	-	CASSESGLHEQYF	TGTGCCAGCAGTGAATCTGGGTTACACGAGCAGTACTTC
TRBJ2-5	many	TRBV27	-	CASSLAHTSGETQYF	TGTGCCAGCAGTTTAGCCCACACTTCCGGGGAGACCCAGTACTTC
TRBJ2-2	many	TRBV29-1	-	CSVEVGTRNTGELFF	TGCAGCGTTGAAGTCGGGACAAGAAACACCGGGGAGCTGTTTTTT
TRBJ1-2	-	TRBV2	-	CASRPNRAGGYTF	TGTGCCAGCAGACCCAACAGGGCGGGTGGCTACACCTTC
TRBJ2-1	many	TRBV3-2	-	CASSQEKGRGSGNEQFF	TGTGCCAGCAGCCAAGAAAAGGGTCGGGGGAGTGGAAATGAGCAGTTCTTC
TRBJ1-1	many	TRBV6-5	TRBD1	CASSQGQGASEAFF	TGTGCCAGCAGTCAAGGACAGGGGGCCTCTGAAGCTTTCTTT
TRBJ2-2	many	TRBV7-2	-	CASSAPGTRTGELFF	TGTGCCAGCAGCGCTCCCGGGACAAGGACCGGGGAGCTGTTTTTT
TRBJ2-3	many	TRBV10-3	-	CAISESPSGGADTQYF	TGTGCCATCAGTGAGTCACCCTCAGGGGGGGCAGATACGCAGTATTTT
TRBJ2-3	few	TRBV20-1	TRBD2	CSARSSGSGVDTQYF	TGCAGTGCTAGGTCCAGCGGGAGTGGGGTAGATACGCAGTATTTT
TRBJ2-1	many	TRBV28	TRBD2	CASSSPWSGTNEQFF	TGTGCCAGCAGTTCCCCCTGGAGCGGGACCAATGAGCAGTTCTTC
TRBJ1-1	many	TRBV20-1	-	CSARDRGGTEAFF	TGCAGTGCTAGAGATAGAGGAGGGACTGAAGCTTTCTTT